Below, one T cell receptor beta chain is given with its context. CDR3 length: 13 residues. The germline V gene has CDR1 SQVTM and CDR2 ANQGSEA. After removal of 6 bases from V and 6 bases from J, the junction contained 5 bases not matched to a gene. The repertoire was sequenced with immunoSEQ multiplex PCR; TCRdb's copy has only in-frame clones and lacks some. The sample consists of 65,000 to 90,000 clones, about 79% of them appearing once. This specimen comes from a study of blood T cell repertoires in COVID-19. Background on the study: Samples representing acute and convalescent COVID-19 were sourced from the United States, Italy and Spain.

The source material was peripheral blood. The rearrangement uses TRBV29-1 and TRBJ1-4, with TRBD1 matching over 9 bases. The receptor comes from a woman in her sixties with acute or convalescent COVID-19. CDR3 bases: TGCAGCGTAGGACAGGGGTGGGATGAAAAACTGTTTTTT. This translates into CSVGQGWDEKLFF.